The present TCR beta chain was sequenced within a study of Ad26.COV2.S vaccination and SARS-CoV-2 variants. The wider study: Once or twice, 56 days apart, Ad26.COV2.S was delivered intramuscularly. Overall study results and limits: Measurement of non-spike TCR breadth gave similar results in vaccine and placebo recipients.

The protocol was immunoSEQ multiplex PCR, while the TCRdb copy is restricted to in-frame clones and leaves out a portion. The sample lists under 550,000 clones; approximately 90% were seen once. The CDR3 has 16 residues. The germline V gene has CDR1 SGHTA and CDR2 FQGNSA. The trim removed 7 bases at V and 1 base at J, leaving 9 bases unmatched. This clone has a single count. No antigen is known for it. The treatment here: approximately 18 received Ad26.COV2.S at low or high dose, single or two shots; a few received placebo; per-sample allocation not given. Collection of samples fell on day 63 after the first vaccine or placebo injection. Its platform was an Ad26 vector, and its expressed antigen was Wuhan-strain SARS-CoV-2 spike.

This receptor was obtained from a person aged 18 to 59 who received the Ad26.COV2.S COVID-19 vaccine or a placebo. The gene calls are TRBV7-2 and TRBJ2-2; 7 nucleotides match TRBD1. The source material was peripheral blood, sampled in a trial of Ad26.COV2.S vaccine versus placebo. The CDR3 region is CASTPAGTENTGELFF. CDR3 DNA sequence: TGTGCCAGCACCCCCGCCGGGACAGAGAACACCGGGGAGCTGTTTTTT.